The TCR beta chain under discussion was sequenced for a study of blood T cell repertoires in COVID-19. Whole-study context: In each case, the material was cDNA or gDNA derived from T cells, B-cell-depleted T cells, or PBMCs.

The V gene's germline CDR1 is SNHLY and CDR2 FYNNEI. This CDR3 region has 17 residues. Trimming pared 7 bases from V and 6 bases from J, leaving 27 bases between. Original analysis: For nucleated cells, counts were estimated from reference gene primer amplification. TCRdb's table, derived via immunoSEQ multiplex PCR, lists solely in-frame clones and lacks some. V, J and clone size are taken as reported in that table, and D and trimming were inferred from the DNA itself. The data contain hundreds of thousands of clones, around 87% of them singletons. The V call is TRBV2, the J call TRBJ1-2; TRBD1 is a possible D gene (6 bases). The clonotype comes from a woman in her forties or fifties with COVID-19, enrolled during active disease. Sample: peripheral blood. CDR3: CASKPERTVTGRDGYTF. The CDR3 DNA reads as TGTGCCAGCAAACCTGAGCGGACAGTCACGGGCCGCGATGGCTACACCTTC.